The source of this T cell receptor (beta chain) is a study of blood T cell repertoires in COVID-19. For the study at large: Whether acute or convalescent, the COVID-19 samples came from the United States, Italy and Spain. The cDNA or gDNA used as material had been derived from T cells, B-cell-depleted T cells, or PBMCs.

CDR3 size: 14 residues. Trimming pared 4 bases from V and 13 bases from J, leaving 18 bases between. Germline CDR1 reads SGHRS; CDR2 reads YFSETQ. Participants, about 18 to 90 years old, spanned around 25 US areas. Study processing details: Amplification of reference gene primers was used by the study to estimate nucleated cell counts. TCRdb keeps only in-frame clones here, not all; method: immunoSEQ multiplex PCR. D and trimming were read from the DNA, whereas the V and J calls and clone size are those reported in that table. The table shows roughly 200,000 clones, with less than 90% occurring only once.

The genes are TRBV5-1 and TRBJ1-6, with TRBD1 as a possible D gene (6 bases). This clonotype was sampled from a woman aged 25 to 45 who had been exposed to COVID-19. The sample was PBMCs or T cells enriched from blood (not recorded which). In nucleotides, the CDR3 is TGCGCCAGCAGCACTGGAGGGGCGGGGGCCCCCCTCCACTTT. This codes for CASSTGGAGAPLHF.